What follows is one T cell receptor beta chain and its context. Its cognate antigen is unknown. The assay was immunoSEQ multiplex PCR, and TCRdb's table has in-frame clones only and misses some. The data contain fewer than 150,000 clones, 89% of them seen just once; the ten biggest clones take up 8% to 10%. This specimen belongs to a study of T cell responses to AZD1222 COVID-19 vaccine. This CDR3 is 15 amino acids long. Germline V gene data show CDR1 as MNHNY and CDR2 as SVGAGI (reference sequence). Trimming took 5 bases from V and 1 from J; bases not matched to a gene: 5. Overall study results and limits: Just a handful of AZD1222 recipients tested seropositive at baseline. Elevations in Spike-specific TCR breadth and depth followed administration of two AZD1222 doses. The donor group comprised mostly white British people and more females; the analysis possibly underestimated clonal diversity. At 160-218 and 743-854, vaccine-associated CD4 TCRs were dominant, and they spanned spike.

The TCR sequence derives from an adult who received the AZD1222 COVID-19 vaccine. Specimen: peripheral blood, collected 28 days after the second AZD1222 dose. This chain links TRBV6-6 with TRBJ2-5; TRBD1 matches 9 bases. CDR3 in DNA: TGTGCCAGCAGTATTCGGACAGGGGCCCAAGAGACCCAGTACTTC. It specifies CASSIRTGAQETQYF.